The following is a TCR beta chain sequence with its context. The antigen is unknown. The data belong to a study of T cell responses to AZD1222 COVID-19 vaccine. The study's findings and limits: Dominant at 160-218 and 743-854, vaccine-associated CD4 TCRs also spanned spike. Repertoire samples came only from after the peak T cell response.

Trimming removed 2 bases from V and 8 bases from J; junction bases left unmatched: 7. This CDR3 contains 15 residues. CDR1 and CDR2 from the germline V gene are MNHEY and SVGAGI. Profiled with immunoSEQ multiplex PCR; TCRdb holds only in-frame clones, not every one. The table has under 110,000 clones, about nine tenths seen once. Sample: peripheral blood, taken on day 0 of AZD1222 vaccination. The TCR comes from an adult in good health. The chain has TRBV6-5 and TRBJ1-2, with TRBD1 matching over 11 bases. The chain's CDR3 is CASSYTRTGGGGYTF. CDR3 nucleotide sequence: TGTGCCAGCAGTTACACTAGGACAGGGGGCGGCGGCTACACCTTC.